Included here is one T cell receptor beta chain sequence, with context. The sample comes from a study of identical twins. TCRdb processed the 5' RACE reads anew with MiXCR; each CDR3 protein has one entry. The sample yields 1.5 million to 2 million distinct CDR3 sequences, 25% to 35% seen once. The CDR3 covers 15 residues. CDR1 is SGDLS and CDR2 is YYNGEE in the germline V gene. The J segment lost 1 base and the V segment lost 0 bases, leaving 1 base of the junction unmatched. The chain employs TRBV9 and TRBJ2-1; TRBD2 matches at 7 bases. Sequencing input: cord blood. The TCR was taken from a newborn girl in good health. CDR3 DNA sequence: TGTGCCAGCAGCGTAGTGGGGGGGTCCTACAATGAGCAGTTCTTC. It specifies CASSVVGGSYNEQFF.